The entry below describes one T cell receptor beta chain. Its antigen is unknown. The entry originates in a study of cytotoxic CD8 clonotypes in ibrutinib-treated CLL. Overall study context: Fewer than 13 relapsed/refractory, some 15 treatment-naive; approximately 18 IGHV unmutated. Response was recorded as partial in 24 patients and complete in 2; at median 68 months, around 14 remained remitted and some 12 had progressed. Specimens for response were gathered following a median about 11 months of therapy, spanning 6 to 36. General study points: Among the clonotypes, public ones were uncommon and contracted or held stable on treatment.

The protocol was immunoSEQ multiplex PCR, while the TCRdb copy is restricted to in-frame clones and leaves out a portion. The data contain around 97,000 clones, approximately 82% of them singletons. Looked up from germline, CDR1 is SQVTM and CDR2 is ANQGSEA. V lost 5 bases and J 6 bases, leaving 17 bases between the germline ends. The CDR3 spans 13 residues. The V and J genes are TRBV29-1 and TRBJ2-7; D possibly uses TRBD1 or TRBD2 (5 bases each). The clonotype was recovered from a human donor with chronic lymphocytic leukemia. The sample here was PBMCs, taken after 12 months of ibrutinib treatment. CDR3 sequence (DNA): TGCAGCGTTACCGGGACCCCCGTAGGCGAGCAGTACTTC. The encoded protein is CSVTGTPVGEQYF.